What follows are 9 T cell receptor beta chains derived from one specimen sequenced in a study of T-cell reconstitution after alpha-beta-depleted transplantation in children. As it was prepared, the TCRbeta library received unique molecular identifiers. Via MiXCR, TCRdb re-called the PCR reads, giving one row per CDR3 protein. The profile shows under 450,000 distinct CDR3 sequences, 13% of them singletons. The sequences come from PBMCs, collected from the stem cell graft. These receptors all come from a human donor who donated a stem cell graft to a child with Fanconi anemia.

In its sample, this clonotype was seen a few times. This chain connects TRBV9 to TRBJ2-5; 7 bases match TRBD1. Germline assignment: CDR1 SGDLS and CDR2 YYNGEE. The CDR3 runs to 17 residues. Trimming cost V 0 bases and J 1 base; bases outside gene matches: 9. In DNA, the CDR3 is TGTGCCAGCAGCGTAGCACCCCTGGCAGGGGGCCAAGAGACCCAGTACTTC. Translating it yields CASSVAPLAGGQETQYF.

This clonotype was observed many times. V usage is TRBV12-3 or TRBV12-4 and J usage is TRBJ2-1; 11 bases map to TRBD2. Unmatched junction bases numbered 8, after V lost 5 bases and J lost 5 bases. This CDR3 spans 16 amino acids. The CDR3 DNA follows: TGTGCCAGCAGTCCGATAGGGACTAGCGGTAACAATGAGCAGTTCTTC. Protein: CASSPIGTSGNNEQFF.

This clonotype was observed at least ten times. The chain couples TRBV28 to TRBJ2-1; D is uncertain. This CDR3 comprises 13 residues. CDR1 and CDR2 from the germline V gene are MDHEN and SYDVKM. With 5 bases removed from V and 4 bases from J, the gap between germline ends came to 9 bases. CDR3: CASSITVYNEQFF. In nucleotides, the CDR3 is TGTGCCAGCAGTATAACAGTTTACAATGAGCAGTTCTTC.

This clonotype was seen at least ten times. The chain recombines TRBV7-9 with TRBJ1-1; the match to TRBD1 covers 10 bases. Per the germline V gene, CDR1 is SEHNR and CDR2 is FQNEAQ (reference sequence). This CDR3 region has 13 residues. The V gene end was trimmed by 6 bases and the J gene end by 4 bases; junction bases not matched to a gene: 2. The CDR3 coding sequence is TGTGCCAGCAGTTGGGACAGGGGCACTGAAGCTTTCTTT. It translates to CASSWDRGTEAFF.

At least ten counts were recorded for this clonotype. This sequence joins TRBV20-1 and TRBJ2-1; 8 bases line up with TRBD2. This CDR3 comprises 11 residues. Trimming removed 6 bases from V and 6 bases from J; junction bases left unmatched: 1. Germline values: CDR1 DFQATT, CDR2 SNEGSKA (reference sequence). CDR3 nucleotides: TGCAGTGCAACTAGCGGCAATGAGCAGTTCTTC. As protein: CSATSGNEQFF.

CDR3 coding DNA: TGCGCCAGCAGCCAGGGGTTAAACTCCTACAATGAGCAGTTCTTC. Translating it yields CASSQGLNSYNEQFF. The gene calls are TRBV4-3 and TRBJ2-1, with D hard to call. Trimming left V 3 bases short and J 0 bases short, with 9 bases between. This CDR3 contains 15 residues. Germline assignment: CDR1 LGHNA and CDR2 YSLEER.

In its sample, this clonotype was seen a few times. Here the CDR3 reads CASSHEGWGTEAFF. The CDR3 DNA is TGTGCCAGCTCCCACGAGGGGTGGGGCACTGAAGCTTTCTTT. V is TRBV11-1 and J is TRBJ1-1; perhaps TRBD1 as D (5 bases). V lost 8 bases and J 4 bases, leaving 17 bases between the germline ends. The CDR3 covers 14 residues. CDR1 and CDR2 (germline): SGHAT, FQDESV (reference sequence). The variable domain in full, with the rest retrieved from reference TRBV11-1 and TRBJ1-1, is EAEVAQSPRYKITEKSQAVAFWCDPISGHATLYWYRQILGQGPELLVQFQDESVVDDSQLPKDRFSAERLKGVDSTLKIQPAELGDSAMYLCASSHEGWGTEAFFGQGTRLTVV.

This sequence joins TRBV12-3 or TRBV12-4 and TRBJ1-2; D is unresolved. V was cut by 7 bases and J by 7 bases, with 13 bases left in between. CDR3 length: 12 amino acids. CDR3 residues: CASTQRAGGYTF. The CDR3 bases are TGTGCCAGCACTCAGAGGGCTGGTGGCTACACCTTC.

The J gene is TRBJ2-1, the V gene TRBV18; D gene uncertain. CDR3 length: 16 amino acids. Germline values: CDR1 KGHSH, CDR2 LQKENI. The ends were cut back, 0 bases at V and 4 bases at J, with 13 bases in the middle. The CDR3 reads CASSPPFGENYNEQFF. CDR3 sequence (DNA): TGTGCCAGCTCACCACCTTTTGGCGAGAATTACAATGAGCAGTTCTTC.